Reported below is one T cell receptor (beta chain). Its matching antigen is unknown. These data come from a study of T cell responses to AZD1222 COVID-19 vaccine. Notes on the study in general: Most donors were white British, females outnumbered males, and clonal diversity was possibly underestimated. Baseline serology detected seropositivity in only 5 or 6 AZD1222 recipients. Recipients of two AZD1222 doses showed rising Spike-specific TCR breadth and depth.

TCRdb keeps only in-frame clones here, not all; method: immunoSEQ multiplex PCR. The sample holds 97,000 or so clones, almost 85% seen once. Germline CDR1 reads KGHDR; CDR2 reads SFDVKD. V dropped 1 base and J dropped 1 base, with 7 bases sitting between them. The CDR3 is 15 amino acids. Sequenced here: peripheral blood, sampled on day 0 of AZD1222 vaccination. The clonotype was recovered from an adult in good health. This chain joins TRBV24-1 and TRBJ2-1; D ambiguous. The CDR3 DNA reads TGTGCCACCAGTGATTTAGGGTTTTCCTACAATGAGCAGTTCTTC. It encodes CATSDLGFSYNEQFF.